This entry concerns a single T cell receptor (beta chain). Antigen: not known. The data were taken from a study of T cells in localized non-small cell lung cancer. Study-level findings and limits: Paired adjacent lung recovered a median about 61 of the top 100 tumor clones.

The germline gives CDR1 SGHNT, CDR2 YENEEA. The V segment lost 1 base and the J segment 11 bases; nucleotides outside the gene matches: 9. This CDR3 has 14 amino acids. Some clones are missing from TCRdb's copy, which holds only in-frame ones; the method was immunoSEQ multiplex PCR. Seen here are about 1,300 clones, roughly 26% observed once, and the top ten hold 24%. V is TRBV11-3 and J is TRBJ1-1; 8 nucleotides align to TRBD1. Specimen: lung tumor tissue, collected before any cancer treatment. This receptor was taken from a man aged 35-75 years with stage II squamous cell lung carcinoma. As DNA, the CDR3 is TGTGCCAGCAGCTTAGGGGGACAGGCCCTTCGGGCTTTCTTT. It specifies CASSLGGQALRAFF.